The 20 T cell receptor beta chains below all came from one sample that was sequenced in a study of T cell responses to AZD1222 COVID-19 vaccine. The protocol was immunoSEQ multiplex PCR, while the TCRdb copy is restricted to in-frame clones and leaves out a portion. Of 95,000 to 130,000 clones in the sample, 85% to 90% were seen once. Sequences were derived from peripheral blood, sampled on day 0 of AZD1222 vaccination. Receptor source: an adult in good health.

The V call is TRBV7-6, the J call TRBJ2-3; the D gene is possibly TRBD2 (7 bases). The CDR3 runs to 15 residues. V lost 4 bases and J 2 bases, leaving 13 bases between the germline ends. CDR1 is SGHVS and CDR2 is FNYEAQ in the germline V gene. The CDR3 region has the DNA TGTGCCAGCAGCTCTCCGGCGGGGGCCACAGATACGCAGTATTTT. It encodes CASSSPAGATDTQYF.

In this sample, this clone turned up once. The gene calls are TRBV5-6 and TRBJ1-3; the D gene is possibly TRBD1 (5 bases). V was shortened by 1 base and J by 2 bases, with 10 bases between the two germline ends. The V gene's germline CDR1 is SGHDT and CDR2 YYEEEE. The length of the CDR3 is 15 residues. Here the CDR3 reads CASSLFSGAGNTIYF. The CDR3 DNA is TGTGCCAGCAGCTTGTTTTCGGGGGCTGGAAACACCATATATTTT.

This clone turned up a few times. The chain is built from TRBV7-2 and TRBJ1-2, with a possible D match to TRBD1 (5 bases). This CDR3 has 16 residues. Germline lookup yields CDR1 SGHTA and CDR2 FQGNSA. The V gene lost 5 bases and the J gene lost 4 bases, with 20 bases spanning the gap. CDR3 residues: CASSPESRGLGYGYTF. The CDR3 DNA reads TGTGCCAGCAGCCCCGAAAGTAGGGGTTTGGGCTATGGCTACACCTTC.

This chain uses TRBV11-2 with TRBJ2-7; the match to TRBD1 covers 7 bases. Germline loops: CDR1 SGHAT, CDR2 FQNNGV. V dropped 5 bases and J dropped 1; count of bases not matched to a gene: 2. CDR3 size: 13 residues. This CDR3 is CASSRDRSYEQYF. The DNA for the CDR3 is TGTGCCAGCAGCCGGGACAGATCCTACGAGCAGTACTTC.

J is TRBJ2-7 and V is TRBV7-2; D perhaps matches TRBD1 (6 bases). The V gene lost 5 bases and the J gene lost 1 base, with 12 bases spanning the gap. The CDR3 extends over 14 amino acids. The germline gives CDR1 SGHTA, CDR2 FQGNSA. CDR3 DNA sequence: TGTGCCAGCAGCCCCGCGACAGGTTCCTACGAGCAGTACTTC. Translating gives CASSPATGSYEQYF.

This clone was counted a few times. The V and J genes are TRBV5-1 and TRBJ1-3; 10 bases fit TRBD1. CDR1 and CDR2 from the germline V gene are SGHRS and YFSETQ. The CDR3 has 15 residues. V was clipped by 2 bases and J by 3 bases; unmatched bases: 2. CDR3 residues: CASSLGQGDGNTIYF. The CDR3 region has the DNA TGCGCCAGCAGCTTAGGACAGGGGGATGGAAACACCATATATTTT.

This CDR3 is CASSSTTYEQYF. The CDR3, as DNA: TGTGCCAGCAGTTCTACTACCTACGAGCAGTACTTC. This rearrangement joins TRBV6-5 to TRBJ2-7; no definite D call. CDR1 is MNHEY, CDR2 SVGAGI, per germline. The CDR3 loop spans 12 amino acids. The V gene lost 4 bases and the J gene lost 2 bases, with 6 bases spanning the gap.

This chain connects TRBV5-1 to TRBJ1-5; D gene ambiguous. In germline, CDR1 is SGHRS, CDR2 YFSETQ. Trimming shortened V by 2 bases and J by 1 base, and 7 bases separated the two germline ends. The CDR3 totals 14 residues. CDR3 sequence reads: CASSFEGSNQPQHF. The CDR3 DNA sequence: TGCGCCAGCAGCTTTGAAGGCAGCAATCAGCCCCAGCATTTT.

The CDR3 nucleotides read TGCAGCGTTGAGGGGGTCACTCCCTATGGCTACACCTTC. Its protein is CSVEGVTPYGYTF. This chain links TRBV29-1 with TRBJ1-2; TRBD1 might be the D (5 bases). This CDR3 is 13 amino acids long. Germline V gives CDR1 SQVTM, CDR2 ANQGSEA. V lost 3 bases and J lost 4, with 12 bases in between.

This clone was counted a few times. The CDR3 loop reads CASSSQGNTEAFF. CDR3 bases: TGCGCCAGCAGCTCTCAGGGGAACACTGAAGCTTTCTTT. The chain links TRBV5-1 to TRBJ1-1; weak D call: TRBD1 (5 bases). Between the trimmed V and J ends, which lost 3 bases and 1 base, there was a span of 7 bases. CDR1 and CDR2 from the germline V gene are SGHRS and YFSETQ. This CDR3 has 13 residues.

J is TRBJ2-7 and V is TRBV6-2 or TRBV6-3, with no clear D. With 2 bases removed from V and 5 bases from J, the gap between germline ends came to 1 base. The CDR3 has 10 amino acids. CDR1 and CDR2 from the germline V gene are MNHEY and SVGEGT. CDR3 bases: TGTGCCAGCAGTTACCACGAGCAGTACTTC. The encoded protein is CASSYHEQYF.

DNA of the CDR3: TGTGCCAGTAGTGTCCGGGACAGGGGGAGCACTGAAGCTTTCTTT. Protein: CASSVRDRGSTEAFF. The chain has TRBV19 and TRBJ1-1, with 11 bases aligning to TRBD1. V was clipped by 5 bases and J by 4 bases; unmatched bases: 6. There are 15 residues in the CDR3. Germline values: CDR1 LNHDA, CDR2 SQIVND (reference sequence). Variable domain in full (rest from reference TRBV19 and TRBJ1-1): DGGITQSPKYLFRKEGQNVTLSCEQNLNHDAMYWYRQDPGQGLRLIYYSQIVNDFQKGDIAEGYSVSREKKESFPLTVTSAQKNPTAFYLCASSVRDRGSTEAFFGQGTRLTVV.

V and J are TRBV12-3 or TRBV12-4 and TRBJ2-3, with D hard to call. Trimming took 8 bases from V and 2 from J, leaving 5 bases between them. This CDR3 region has 11 residues. The DNA for the CDR3 is TGTGCCAGCGGCCCCACAGATACGCAGTATTTT. This codes for CASGPTDTQYF.

This clone was seen many times. V usage is TRBV6-2 or TRBV6-3 and J usage is TRBJ1-5; D ambiguous. The CDR3 is 16 residues long. Trimming left V 4 bases short and J 7 bases short, with 20 bases between. CDR1 is MNHEY and CDR2 is SVGEGT in the germline V gene. CDR3 in DNA: TGTGCCAGCAGTTTCCGAAATTTGAGGGTTAACCAGCCCCAGCATTTT. It is translated as CASSFRNLRVNQPQHF.

The chain recombines TRBV5-6 with TRBJ2-7; D is perhaps TRBD1 (5 bases). V was shortened by 3 bases and J by 3 bases, with 7 bases between the two germline ends. Germline assignment: CDR1 SGHDT and CDR2 YYEEEE. CDR3 length: 12 residues. CDR3 amino acids: CASSWGGYEQYF. CDR3 coding DNA: TGTGCCAGCAGCTGGGGCGGCTACGAGCAGTACTTC.

The chain's CDR3 is CASSPDRATIRGGYTF. The CDR3 DNA reads TGTGCCAGCTCACCAGACAGGGCCACGATAAGAGGTGGCTACACCTTC. The rearrangement uses TRBV18 and TRBJ1-2; 7 nucleotides line up with TRBD1. The CDR3 covers 16 residues. Trimming took 2 bases from V and 7 from J; bases not matched to a gene: 13. Germline values: CDR1 KGHSH, CDR2 LQKENI.

V and J are TRBV7-6 and TRBJ2-1, with TRBD2 matching over 14 bases. Germline CDR1 and CDR2: SGHVS and FNYEAQ. The CDR3 has 16 residues. J gave up 8 bases and V 5 bases, and 8 bases lay outside the gene matches. CDR3: CASSQGTSGRGDEQFF. The DNA for the CDR3 is TGTGCCAGCAGCCAAGGGACTAGCGGGAGAGGCGATGAGCAGTTCTTC.

The chain combines TRBV3-1 (or the pseudogene TRBV3-2) with TRBJ1-2; D perhaps matches TRBD1 (6 bases). The V gene's germline CDR1 is LGHDT and CDR2 YNNKEL (reference sequence). The CDR3 is 15 residues long. Trimming cost V 1 base and J 7 bases, with 16 bases left between them. The DNA of the CDR3 is TGTGCCAGCAGCCAAGTCCGGCAGGGGAAGGCTGGCTACACCTTC. Amino acids: CASSQVRQGKAGYTF.

This clone appeared a few times. This chain joins TRBV7-2 and TRBJ1-5; 7 positions agree with TRBD1. Germline loops: CDR1 SGHTA, CDR2 FQGNSA. This CDR3 comprises 14 residues. J was trimmed by 6 bases and V by 7 bases; bases with no gene match: 9. In DNA, the CDR3 is TGTGCCAGCACCCCGGGAGCAGGGGGTCAGCCCCAGCATTTT. As protein: CASTPGAGGQPQHF.

V gene TRBV11-2 combines with J gene TRBJ1-5; unclear D gene. The CDR3 extends over 15 amino acids. V was trimmed by 5 bases and J by 3 bases, leaving 14 bases between them. Germline CDR1 is SGHAT and CDR2 is FQNNGV. The DNA of the CDR3 is TGTGCCAGCAGCCTGGGCGGGCAATCCAATCAGCCCCAGCATTTT. This sequence encodes CASSLGGQSNQPQHF.